This TCR beta chain was found in a study of identical twins. It was template switching that added a universal primer site, and there were unique molecular identifiers on the cDNA. One entry per CDR3 protein, called by TCRdb with MiXCR from the 5' RACE reads. The sample has about 1.7 million distinct CDR3 sequences; less than 35% are singletons. The CDR3 has 12 amino acids. Germline V gene data show CDR1 as MNHEY and CDR2 as SVGEGT. The trim removed 7 bases at V and 11 bases at J, leaving 9 bases unmatched. With regard to this clonotype: A much larger clone differs from this one at a single base, so this may be a read error. A read error is likely, as this CDR3 ends without the conserved phenylalanine or tryptophan.

The chain is built from TRBV6-2 or TRBV6-3 and TRBJ2-5, with 8 bases aligning to TRBD1. Sequencing was done on a sample of cord blood. The sequence was collected from a newborn girl in good health. CDR3 residues: CASTDTRTGQYY. The CDR3 DNA reads TGTGCCAGCACTGACACCCGGACAGGGCAGTACTAC.